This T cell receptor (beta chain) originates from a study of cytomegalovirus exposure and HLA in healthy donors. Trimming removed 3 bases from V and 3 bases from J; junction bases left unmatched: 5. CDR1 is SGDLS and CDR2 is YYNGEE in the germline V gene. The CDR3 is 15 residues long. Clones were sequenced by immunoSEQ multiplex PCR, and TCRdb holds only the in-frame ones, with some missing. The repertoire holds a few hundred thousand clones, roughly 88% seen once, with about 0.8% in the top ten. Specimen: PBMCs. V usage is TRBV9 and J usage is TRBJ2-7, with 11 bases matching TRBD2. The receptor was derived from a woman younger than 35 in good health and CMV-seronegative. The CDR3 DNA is TGTGCCAGCAGCGCGGGGACTAGCGGCGACTACGAGCAGTACTTC. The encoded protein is CASSAGTSGDYEQYF.